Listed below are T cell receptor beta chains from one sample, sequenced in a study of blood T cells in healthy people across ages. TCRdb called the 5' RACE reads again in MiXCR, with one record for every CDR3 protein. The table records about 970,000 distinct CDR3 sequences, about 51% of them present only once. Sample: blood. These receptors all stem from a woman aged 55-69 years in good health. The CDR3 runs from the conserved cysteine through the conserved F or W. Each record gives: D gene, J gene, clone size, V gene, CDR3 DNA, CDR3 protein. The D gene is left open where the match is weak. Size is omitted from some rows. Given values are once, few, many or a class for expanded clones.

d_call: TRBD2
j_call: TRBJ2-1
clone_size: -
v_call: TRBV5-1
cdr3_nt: TGCGCCAGCAGCTTGGTGGGTAGCGGGGCCTACAATGAGCAGTTCTTC
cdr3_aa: CASSLVGSGAYNEQFF

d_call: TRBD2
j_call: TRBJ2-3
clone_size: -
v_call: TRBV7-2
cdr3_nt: TGTGCCAGCAGCTTTGCTAGCGGGAGGGCCGGGGGTACGCAGTATTTT
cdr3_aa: CASSFASGRAGGTQYF

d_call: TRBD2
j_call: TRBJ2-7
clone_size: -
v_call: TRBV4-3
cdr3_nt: TGCGCCAGCAGCCAAGGATTAGCGGGAGTTAACTACGAGCAGTACTTC
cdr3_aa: CASSQGLAGVNYEQYF

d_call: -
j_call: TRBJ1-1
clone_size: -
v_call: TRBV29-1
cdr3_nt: TGCAGCGTTCGGTTGGGGGCAGGAGCTTTCTTT
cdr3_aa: CSVRLGAGAFF

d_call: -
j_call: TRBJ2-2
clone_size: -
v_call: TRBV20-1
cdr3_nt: TGCGGTGCTGCATCCGAGACAACGAACACCGGGGAGCTGTTTTTT
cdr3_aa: CGAASETTNTGELFF

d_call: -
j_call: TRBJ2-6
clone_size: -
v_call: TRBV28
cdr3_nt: TGTGCCAGCAGTGCCCTGTACTCTGGGGCCAACGTCCTGACTTTC
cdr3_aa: CASSALYSGANVLTF

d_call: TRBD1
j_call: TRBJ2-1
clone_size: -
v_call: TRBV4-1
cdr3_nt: TGCGCCAGTTCTCGTTTCCCACCCGGCCAATGGGGACAGGGGTTCAATGAGCAGTTCTTC
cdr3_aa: CASSRFPPGQWGQGFNEQFF

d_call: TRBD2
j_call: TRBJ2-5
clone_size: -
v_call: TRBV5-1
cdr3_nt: TGCGCCAGCAGCGTCGCGAGCGGGAGGTGGAATGAGCAGTACTTC
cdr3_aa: CASSVASGRWNEQYF

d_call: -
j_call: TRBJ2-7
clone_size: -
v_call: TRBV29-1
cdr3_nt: TGCAGCGTTGTTCGTAACCCTAGCTCCTACGAGCAGTACTTC
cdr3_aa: CSVVRNPSSYEQYF

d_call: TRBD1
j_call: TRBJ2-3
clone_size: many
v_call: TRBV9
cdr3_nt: TGTGCCAGCAGCGGATACGGACAGGGGCCAGATACGCAGTATTTT
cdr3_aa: CASSGYGQGPDTQYF

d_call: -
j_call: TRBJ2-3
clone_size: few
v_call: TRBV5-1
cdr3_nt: TGCGCCAGCAGCGATCCTGCGGGACACCACACAGATACGCAGTATTTT
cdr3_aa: CASSDPAGHHTDTQYF

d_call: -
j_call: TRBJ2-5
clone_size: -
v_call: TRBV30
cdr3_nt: TGTGCCTCTAACGGGCATTCAGAGACCCAGTACTTC
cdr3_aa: CASNGHSETQYF

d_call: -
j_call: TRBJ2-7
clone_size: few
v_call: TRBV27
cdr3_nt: TGTGCCAGCAGTTATACGGGCCTAGCCGAGCAGTACTTC
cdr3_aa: CASSYTGLAEQYF

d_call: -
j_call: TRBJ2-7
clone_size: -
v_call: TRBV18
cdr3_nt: TGTGCCAGCACCTTTTCTAGACAGGTTGCAGAAGGTAACGAGCAGTACTTC
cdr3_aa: CASTFSRQVAEGNEQYF

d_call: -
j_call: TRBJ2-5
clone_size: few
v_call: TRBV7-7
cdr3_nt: TGTGCCAGCAGCTCCGACTGGACCCAAGAGACCCAGTACTTC
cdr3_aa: CASSSDWTQETQYF

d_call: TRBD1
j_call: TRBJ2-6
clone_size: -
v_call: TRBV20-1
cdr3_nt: TGCAGTGCTAGAGTTGGGGGCGCAGAGGGGGCCGGGGCCAACGTCCTGACTTTC
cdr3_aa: CSARVGGAEGAGANVLTF

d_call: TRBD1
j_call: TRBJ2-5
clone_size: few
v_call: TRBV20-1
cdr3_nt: TGCAGTGCGTGGGACAGGGCCCTCGGGGAGCAGTACTTC
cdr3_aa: CSAWDRALGEQYF

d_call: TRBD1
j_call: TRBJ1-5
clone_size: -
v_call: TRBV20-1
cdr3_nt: TGCAGTGCGAGGACAGGTGGGAGCAATCAGCCCCAGCATTTT
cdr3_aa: CSARTGGSNQPQHF

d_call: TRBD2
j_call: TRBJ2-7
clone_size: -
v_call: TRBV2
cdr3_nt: TGTGCCAGCAGGCGTCCTAGCGGGAAGCAGTACTTC
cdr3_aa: CASRRPSGKQYF

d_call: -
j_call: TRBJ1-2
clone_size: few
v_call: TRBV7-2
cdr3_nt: TGTGCCAGCAGCTTAGTGGGAAGTTATGGCTACACCTTC
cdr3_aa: CASSLVGSYGYTF

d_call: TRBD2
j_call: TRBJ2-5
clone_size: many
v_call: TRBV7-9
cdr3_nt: TGTGCCAGCAGCATGGGGACTAGCGGGAGTGGAGAGACCCAGTACTTC
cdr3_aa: CASSMGTSGSGETQYF

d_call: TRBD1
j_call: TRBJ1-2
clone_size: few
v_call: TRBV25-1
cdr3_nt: TGTGCCAGCAGTGGAAGCAGGACAGGGATGGGCTACACCTTC
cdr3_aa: CASSGSRTGMGYTF

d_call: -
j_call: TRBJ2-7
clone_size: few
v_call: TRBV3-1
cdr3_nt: TGTGCCAGCAGCCAAGGAGTGGGGGCCTCCTACGAGCAGTACTTC
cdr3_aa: CASSQGVGASYEQYF

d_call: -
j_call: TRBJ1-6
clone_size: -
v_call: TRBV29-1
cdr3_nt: TGCAGCGTCTCAATCGGCGATTCACCCCTCCACTTT
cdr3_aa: CSVSIGDSPLHF

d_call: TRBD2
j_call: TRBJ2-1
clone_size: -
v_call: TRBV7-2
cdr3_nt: TGTGCCAGCAGCTCGAGGACTAGCGGGAGGGCCGTAAGGGACAATGAGCAGTTCTTC
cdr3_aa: CASSSRTSGRAVRDNEQFF

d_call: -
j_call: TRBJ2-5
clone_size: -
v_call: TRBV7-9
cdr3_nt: TGTGCCAGCAGCCTTGTCCTAGCCTCAAAAGAGACCCAGTACTTC
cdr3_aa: CASSLVLASKETQYF

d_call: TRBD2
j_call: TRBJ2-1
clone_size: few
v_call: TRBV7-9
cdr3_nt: TGTGCCAGCAGCTTAACGGGCGGGAGGGTTAATGAGCAGTTCTTC
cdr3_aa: CASSLTGGRVNEQFF

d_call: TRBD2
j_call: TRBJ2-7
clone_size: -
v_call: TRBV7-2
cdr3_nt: TGTGCCAGCAGCTTAGGGACTAGCGGCATCGAGCAGTACTTC
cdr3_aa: CASSLGTSGIEQYF

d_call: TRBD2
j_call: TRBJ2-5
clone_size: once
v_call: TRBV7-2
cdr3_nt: TGTGCCGGCGCCAGGACTAGCGGGAGGGAGGAGACCCAGTACTTC
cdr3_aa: CAGARTSGREETQYF

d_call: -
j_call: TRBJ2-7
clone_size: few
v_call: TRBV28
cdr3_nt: TGTGCCAGCAGTTTATCCAGGGTCCTCTACGAGCAGTACTTC
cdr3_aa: CASSLSRVLYEQYF

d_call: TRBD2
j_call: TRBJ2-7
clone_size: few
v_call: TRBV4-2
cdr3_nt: TGTGCCAGCAGCCAAGAAGCGGGAGGGGCCTACGAGCAGTACTTC
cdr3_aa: CASSQEAGGAYEQYF

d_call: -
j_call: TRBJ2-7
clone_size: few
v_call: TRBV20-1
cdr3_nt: TGCAGTGCTAGTGTAAGGGCCCCTGGCGAGCAGTACTTC
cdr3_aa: CSASVRAPGEQYF

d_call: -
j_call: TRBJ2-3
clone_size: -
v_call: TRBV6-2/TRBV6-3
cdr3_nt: TGTGCCAGCAGCGAACCAGGGGGCACAGATACGCAGTATTTT
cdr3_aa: CASSEPGGTDTQYF

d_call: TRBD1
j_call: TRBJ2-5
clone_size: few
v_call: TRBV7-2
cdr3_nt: TGTGCCAGCAGCCAACCTGGGACAGGGGTGGAGACCCAGTACTTC
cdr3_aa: CASSQPGTGVETQYF

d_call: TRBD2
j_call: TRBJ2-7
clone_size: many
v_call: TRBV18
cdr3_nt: TGTGCCAGCTCACCCGATAGCGGGAGCTACGAGCAGTACTTC
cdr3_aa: CASSPDSGSYEQYF

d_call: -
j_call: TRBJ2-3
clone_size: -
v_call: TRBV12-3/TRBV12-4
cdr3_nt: TGTGCCAGCAGTCCAGTCTGGAGGGCGGGGTCTAGCACAGATACGCAGTATTTT
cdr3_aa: CASSPVWRAGSSTDTQYF

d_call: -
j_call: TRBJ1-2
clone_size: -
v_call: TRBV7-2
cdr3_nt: TGTGCCAGCAGCGGAGAGGGACTTTATGGCTACACCTTC
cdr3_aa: CASSGEGLYGYTF

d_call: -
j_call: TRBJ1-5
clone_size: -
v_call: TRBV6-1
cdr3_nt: TGTGCCAGCAGTGAAGAGCCGGGAGGATTCTATAGCAATCAGCCCCAGCATTTT
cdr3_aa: CASSEEPGGFYSNQPQHF

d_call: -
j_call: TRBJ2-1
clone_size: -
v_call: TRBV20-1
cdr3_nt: TGCAGTGCTCACGCCGCGAGGGGATACAATGAGCAGTTCTTC
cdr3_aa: CSAHAARGYNEQFF

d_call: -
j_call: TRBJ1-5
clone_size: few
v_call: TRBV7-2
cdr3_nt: TGTGCCAGCAGCCGCGAGGGTCTGGGGAATCAGCCCCAGCATTTT
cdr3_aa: CASSREGLGNQPQHF

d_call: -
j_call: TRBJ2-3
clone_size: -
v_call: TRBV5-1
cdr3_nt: TGCGCCAGCAGCTTTGGGTCGGAGACAGATACGCAGTATTTT
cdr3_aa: CASSFGSETDTQYF

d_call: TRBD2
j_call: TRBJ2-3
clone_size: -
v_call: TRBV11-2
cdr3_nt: TGTGCCAGCAGCTTCCTTCTAGCGGGAGGCCCCACAGATACGCAGTATTTT
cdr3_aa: CASSFLLAGGPTDTQYF

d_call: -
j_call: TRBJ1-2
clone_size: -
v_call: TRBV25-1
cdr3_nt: TGTGCCAGCAGTGAATATACGTCTACGGAAGAGGGCTTTGATGGCTACACCTTC
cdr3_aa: CASSEYTSTEEGFDGYTF

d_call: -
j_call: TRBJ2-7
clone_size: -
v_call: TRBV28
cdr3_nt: TGTGCCAGCTGGTCCCCCTACGAGCAGTACTTC
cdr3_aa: CASWSPYEQYF

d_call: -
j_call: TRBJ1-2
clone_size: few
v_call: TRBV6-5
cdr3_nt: TGTGCCAGCACCCCTACCCTGACTAACTATGGCTACACCTTC
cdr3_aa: CASTPTLTNYGYTF